The text below deals with one T cell receptor beta chain. The CDR3 extends over 16 amino acids. Trimming removed 6 bases from V and 0 bases from J, with 18 bases in between. Germline-derived CDR1 and CDR2 are ENHRY and SYGVKD. These data are taken from a study of T cell changes during pregnancy in multiple sclerosis. Method: immunoSEQ multiplex PCR; TCRdb's copy keeps in-frame clones and lacks some. The profile covers about 40,000 clones, with about 92% appearing a single time and approximately 5% taken by the ten largest. The sequence came from a female donor with multiple sclerosis, enrolled in a pregnancy study. The V gene is TRBV10-3, the J gene TRBJ2-7, with TRBD1 as a possible D gene (5 bases). The starting material was CD8+ T cells from peripheral blood mononuclear cells, obtained in the third trimester of pregnancy. The CDR3 region is CAISPDTGRNSYEQYF. The CDR3 DNA sequence: TGTGCCATCAGCCCGGACACAGGAAGAAACTCCTACGAGCAGTACTTC.